This TCR beta chain comes out of a study of cytomegalovirus exposure and HLA in healthy donors. V was pared by 1 base and J by 4 bases, with 11 bases between. The CDR3 runs to 14 residues. Germline V gene sequence: CDR1 SQVTM, CDR2 ANQGSEA. A note on this clone: The target antigen is unknown.

PCR employed 60 Vbeta and 13 Jbeta primers. Clones were read by immunoSEQ multiplex PCR, and TCRdb kept only the in-frame ones, dropping some. The sample includes roughly 140,000 clones, about four fifths of them seen just once. General study results and limits: TCR beta V- and J-gene trimming, according to a later analysis, was linked to a missense DCLRE1C variant. Later analysis reportedly placed an Asian-associated ancestry cluster below the roughly 630-donor mean in N-insertions. Despite most TCR sequences being rare, some public TCRs occurred in many donors. Sequencing artifact likely explains a cluster of highly shared sequence variants.

The sequenced sample consisted of PBMCs. The chain recombines TRBV29-1 with TRBJ1-5; no definite D call. The TCR sequence derives from a man aged 35-49 years in good health and CMV-seronegative. The CDR3 spells CSVEGPGSNQPQHF. The CDR3 nucleotides read TGCAGCGTTGAAGGGCCGGGGTCGAATCAGCCCCAGCATTTT.